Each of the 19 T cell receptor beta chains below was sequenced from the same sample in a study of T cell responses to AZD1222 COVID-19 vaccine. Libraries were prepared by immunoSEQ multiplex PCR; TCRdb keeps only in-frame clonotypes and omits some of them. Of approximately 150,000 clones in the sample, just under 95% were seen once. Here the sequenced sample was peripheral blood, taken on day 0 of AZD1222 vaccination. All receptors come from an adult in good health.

The CDR3 protein is CASSFRFRKGGASGELFF. In DNA, the CDR3 is TGTGCCAGCAGTTTCCGGTTTCGAAAGGGGGGAGCTTCCGGGGAGCTGTTTTTT. The chain recombines TRBV27 with TRBJ2-2; D possibly uses TRBD1 or TRBD2 (6 bases each). CDR1 and CDR2 from the germline V gene are MNHEY and SMNVEV (reference sequence). Deletions cut 3 bases from V and 6 bases from J, with 23 bases between. The length of the CDR3 is 18 residues.

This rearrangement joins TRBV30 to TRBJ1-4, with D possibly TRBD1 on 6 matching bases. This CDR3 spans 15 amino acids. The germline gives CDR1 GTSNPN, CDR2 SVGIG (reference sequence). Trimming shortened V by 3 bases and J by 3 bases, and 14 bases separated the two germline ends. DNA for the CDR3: TGTGCCTGGAGGACCTGGGGGGCTTCTAATGAAAAACTGTTTTTT. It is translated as CAWRTWGASNEKLFF. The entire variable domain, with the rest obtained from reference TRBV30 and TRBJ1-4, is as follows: SQTIHQWPATLVQPVGSPLSLECTVEGTSNPNLYWYRQAAGRGLQLLFYSVGIGQISSEVPQNLSASRPQDRQFILSSKKLLLSDSGFYLCAWRTWGASNEKLFFGSGTQLSVL.

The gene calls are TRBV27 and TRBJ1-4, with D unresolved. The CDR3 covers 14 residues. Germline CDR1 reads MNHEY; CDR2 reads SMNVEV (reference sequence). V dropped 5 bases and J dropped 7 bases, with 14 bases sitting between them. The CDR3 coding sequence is TGTGCCAGCAGTCCTCTAGGGAGGAGTGAAAAACTGTTTTTT. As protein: CASSPLGRSEKLFF.

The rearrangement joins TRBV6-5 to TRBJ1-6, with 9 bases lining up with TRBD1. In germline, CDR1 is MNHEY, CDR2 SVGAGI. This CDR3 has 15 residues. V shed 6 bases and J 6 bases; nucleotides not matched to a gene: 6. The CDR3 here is CASRRQGEVNSPLHF. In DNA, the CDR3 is TGTGCCAGCAGGAGACAGGGGGAGGTTAATTCACCCCTCCACTTT.

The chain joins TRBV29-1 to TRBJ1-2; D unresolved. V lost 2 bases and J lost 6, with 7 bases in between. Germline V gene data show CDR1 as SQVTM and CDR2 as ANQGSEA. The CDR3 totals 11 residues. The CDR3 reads CSVERANGYTF. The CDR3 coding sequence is TGCAGCGTTGAAAGGGCGAATGGCTACACCTTC.

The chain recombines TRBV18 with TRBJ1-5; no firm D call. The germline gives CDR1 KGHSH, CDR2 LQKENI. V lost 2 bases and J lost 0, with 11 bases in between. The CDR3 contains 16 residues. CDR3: CASSPGPTYSNQPQHF. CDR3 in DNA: TGTGCCAGCTCACCAGGGCCTACCTATAGCAATCAGCCCCAGCATTTT.

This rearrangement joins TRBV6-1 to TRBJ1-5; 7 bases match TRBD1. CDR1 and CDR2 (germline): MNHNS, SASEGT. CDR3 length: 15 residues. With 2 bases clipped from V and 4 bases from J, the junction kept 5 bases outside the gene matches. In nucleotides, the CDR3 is TGTGCCAGCAGTGAATGGACAGGACTGAATCAGCCCCAGCATTTT. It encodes CASSEWTGLNQPQHF.

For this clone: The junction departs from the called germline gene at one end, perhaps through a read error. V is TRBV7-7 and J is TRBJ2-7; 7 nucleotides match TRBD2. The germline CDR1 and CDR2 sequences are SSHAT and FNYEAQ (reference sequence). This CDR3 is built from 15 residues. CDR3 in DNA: TGTGCTAGCAGCCCCATAGCGGGCCGTAGTCACGAGCAGTACTTC. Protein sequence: CASSPIAGRSHEQYF.

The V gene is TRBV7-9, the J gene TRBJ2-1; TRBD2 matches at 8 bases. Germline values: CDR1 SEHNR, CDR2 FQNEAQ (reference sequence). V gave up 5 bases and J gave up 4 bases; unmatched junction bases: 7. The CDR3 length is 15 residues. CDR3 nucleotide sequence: TGTGCCAGCAGCCAGCCGGGGGGGCCGTACAATGAGCAGTTCTTC. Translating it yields CASSQPGGPYNEQFF. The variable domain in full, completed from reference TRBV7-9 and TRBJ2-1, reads DTGVSQNPRHKITKRGQNVTFRCDPISEHNRLYWYRQTLGQGPEFLTYFQNEAQLEKSRLLSDRFSAERPKGSFSTLEIQRTEQGDSAMYLCASSQPGGPYNEQFFGPGTRLTVL.

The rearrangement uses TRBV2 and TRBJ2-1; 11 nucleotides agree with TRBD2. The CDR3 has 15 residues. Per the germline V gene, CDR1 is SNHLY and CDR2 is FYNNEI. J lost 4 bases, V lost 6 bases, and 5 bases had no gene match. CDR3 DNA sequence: TGTGCCAGCAGATCTAGCGGGAGGAAGTACAATGAGCAGTTCTTC. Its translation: CASRSSGRKYNEQFF. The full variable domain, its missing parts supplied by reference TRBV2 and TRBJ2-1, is EPEVTQTPSHQVTQMGQEVILRCVPISNHLYFYWYRQILGQKVEFLVSFYNNEISEKSEIFDDQFSVERPDGSNFTLKIRSTKLEDSAMYFCASRSSGRKYNEQFFGPGTRLTVL.

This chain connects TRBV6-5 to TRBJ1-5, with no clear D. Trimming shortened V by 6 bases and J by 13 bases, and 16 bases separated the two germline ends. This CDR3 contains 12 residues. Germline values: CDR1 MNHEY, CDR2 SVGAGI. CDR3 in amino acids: CASRGVGRLQHF. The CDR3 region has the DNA TGTGCCAGCAGAGGTGTCGGAAGACTTCAGCATTTT.

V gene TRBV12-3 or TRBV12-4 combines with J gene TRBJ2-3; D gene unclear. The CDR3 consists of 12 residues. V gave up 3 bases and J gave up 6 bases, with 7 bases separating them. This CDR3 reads CASSLSMDTQYF. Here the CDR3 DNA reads TGTGCCAGCAGTTTGTCGATGGATACGCAGTATTTT.

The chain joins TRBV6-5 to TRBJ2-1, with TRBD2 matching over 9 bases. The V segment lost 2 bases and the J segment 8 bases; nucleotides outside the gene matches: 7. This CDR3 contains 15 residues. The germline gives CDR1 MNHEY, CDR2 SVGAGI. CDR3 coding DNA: TGTGCCAGCAGTTACGGGCGGGGGGGTAGTGATGAGCAGTTCTTC. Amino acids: CASSYGRGGSDEQFF.

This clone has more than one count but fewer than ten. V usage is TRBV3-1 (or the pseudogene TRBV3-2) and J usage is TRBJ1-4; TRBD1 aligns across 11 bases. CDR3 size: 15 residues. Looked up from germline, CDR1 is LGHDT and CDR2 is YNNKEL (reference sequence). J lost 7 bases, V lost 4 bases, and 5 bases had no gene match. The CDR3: CASSLGQGATEKLFF. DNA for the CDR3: TGTGCCAGCAGCCTCGGACAGGGGGCGACTGAAAAACTGTTTTTT.

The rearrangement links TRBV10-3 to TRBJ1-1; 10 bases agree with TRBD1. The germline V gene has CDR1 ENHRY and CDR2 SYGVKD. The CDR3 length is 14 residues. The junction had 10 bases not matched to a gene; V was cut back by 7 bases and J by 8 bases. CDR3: CAITSTGGGLEAFF. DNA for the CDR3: TGTGCCATCACCTCGACAGGGGGCGGATTAGAAGCTTTCTTT.

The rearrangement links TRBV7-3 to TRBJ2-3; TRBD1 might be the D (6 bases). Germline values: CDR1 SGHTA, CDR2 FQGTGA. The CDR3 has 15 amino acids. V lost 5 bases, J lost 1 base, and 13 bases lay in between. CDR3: CASSLQGSGTDTQYF. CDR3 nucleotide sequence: TGTGCCAGCAGCCTGCAGGGGTCTGGCACAGATACGCAGTATTTT.

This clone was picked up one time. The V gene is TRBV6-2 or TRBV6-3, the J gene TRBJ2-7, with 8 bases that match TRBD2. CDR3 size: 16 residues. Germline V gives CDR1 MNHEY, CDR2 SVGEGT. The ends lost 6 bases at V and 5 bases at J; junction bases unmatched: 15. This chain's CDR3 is CASSSPLGRGAHEQYF. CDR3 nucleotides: TGTGCCAGCAGCTCGCCCCTAGGGCGGGGGGCCCACGAGCAGTACTTC.

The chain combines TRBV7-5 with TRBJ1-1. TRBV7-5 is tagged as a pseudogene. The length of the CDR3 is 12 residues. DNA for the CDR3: TGTGCCAGAAGCCCGGGGCCCACTGAAGCTTTCTTT. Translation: CARSPGPTEAFF.

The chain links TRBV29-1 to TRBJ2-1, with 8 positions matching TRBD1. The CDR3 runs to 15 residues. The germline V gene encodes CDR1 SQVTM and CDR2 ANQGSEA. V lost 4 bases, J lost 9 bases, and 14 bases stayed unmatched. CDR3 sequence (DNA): TGCAGCGTTGTCTCGAGGACAGGGAATACGGGTGAGCAGTTCTTC. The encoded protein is CSVVSRTGNTGEQFF.